Below, 27 T cell receptor beta chains from the same sample are listed, as sequenced in a study of T cell repertoires in cytomegalovirus infection. TCRdb recomputed calls from the reads with MiXCR, one row per CDR3 protein. Among some 390,000 distinct CDR3 sequences listed, 15% to 20% were seen once. The specimen sequenced was PBMCs. The receptors shown here come from a human donor in good health (CMV status not recorded). Some clones in this sample may be carry-over from other donors' samples.

The genes are TRBV6-5 and TRBJ2-7; the D gene is possibly TRBD2 (6 bases). CDR1 MNHEY and CDR2 SVGAGI come from the germline V gene. With 0 bases removed from V and 2 bases from J, the gap between germline ends came to 17 bases. The CDR3 runs to 17 residues. The CDR3 DNA reads TGTGCCAGCAGTTACTCGGTTCCGGGGGACTTAACCTACGAGCAGTACTTC. This codes for CASSYSVPGDLTYEQYF.

This clonotype was counted at least ten times. The chain carries TRBV7-2 and TRBJ2-3; D unclear. V was trimmed by 4 bases and J by 1 base, leaving 6 bases between them. The CDR3 is made up of 13 amino acids. Germline CDR1 reads SGHTA; CDR2 reads FQGNSA. The CDR3 loop reads CASSSKGTDTQYF. In DNA form, the CDR3 reads TGTGCCAGCAGCTCGAAGGGCACAGATACGCAGTATTTT. Using reference TRBV7-2 and TRBJ2-3 for the parts outside the CDR3, the full variable domain is GAGVSQSPSNKVTEKGKDVELRCDPISGHTALYWYRQSLGQGLEFLIYFQGNSAPDKSGLPSDRFSAERTGGSVSTLTIQRTQQEDSAVYLCASSSKGTDTQYFGPGTRLTVL.

This clonotype came up many times. The chain has TRBV7-2 and TRBJ2-1, with TRBD1 identical over 9 bases. CDR3 length: 15 residues. In germline, CDR1 is SGHTA, CDR2 FQGNSA. V dropped 5 bases and J dropped 2; count of bases not matched to a gene: 4. The CDR3 spells CASSIRQGAYNEQFF. The CDR3 coding sequence is TGTGCCAGCAGCATTAGACAGGGGGCCTACAATGAGCAGTTCTTC.

In this sample, this clonotype turned up a few times. The chain couples TRBV7-2 to TRBJ2-2; 12 nucleotides line up with TRBD2. The length of the CDR3 is 20 residues. Germline values: CDR1 SGHTA, CDR2 FQGNSA. With V trimmed by 5 bases and J by 5 bases, 18 bases remained unmatched. CDR3 loop: CASSPTPMLAGGPLTGELFF. The CDR3 nucleotides read TGTGCCAGCAGCCCGACGCCCATGCTAGCGGGAGGGCCGTTGACCGGGGAGCTGTTTTTT.

This clonotype was counted only a few times. V is TRBV7-9 and J is TRBJ1-3, with D unresolved. V was trimmed by 5 bases and J by 7 bases, leaving 12 bases between them. Germline values: CDR1 SEHNR, CDR2 FQNEAQ (reference sequence). The CDR3 sequence is 13 residues long. CDR3 residues: CASSARPGNTIYF. CDR3 DNA sequence: TGTGCCAGCAGCGCTAGACCCGGGAACACCATATATTTT.

This clonotype was counted at least ten times. V usage is TRBV7-2 and J usage is TRBJ2-7; weak D call: TRBD2 (5 bases). Germline V lookup: CDR1 SGHTA, CDR2 FQGNSA. Trimming cost V 5 bases and J 1 base, with 12 bases left between them. This CDR3 has 14 amino acids. In DNA form, the CDR3 reads TGTGCCAGCAGCGGTACGAGGGAGTCCTACGAGCAGTACTTC. Its translation: CASSGTRESYEQYF.

The chain employs TRBV20-1 and TRBJ2-6, with 12 nucleotides matching TRBD2. The trim removed 1 base at V and 4 bases at J, leaving 8 bases unmatched. The CDR3 covers 18 residues. Germline CDR1 DFQATT, CDR2 SNEGSKA (reference sequence). CDR3 residues: CSARGGLAGKAGANVLTF. Written as DNA, the CDR3 is TGCAGTGCTAGAGGCGGACTAGCGGGAAAAGCCGGGGCCAACGTCCTGACTTTC.

This clonotype has ten or more counts. This rearrangement joins TRBV6-2 or TRBV6-3 to TRBJ2-7, with TRBD2 identical over 7 bases. The J segment lost 1 base and the V segment lost 7 bases, leaving 4 bases of the junction unmatched. Germline CDR1 MNHEY, CDR2 SVGEGT. CDR3 size: 13 residues. CDR3 region: CASNRGGSYEQYF. The CDR3 nucleotides read TGTGCCAGCAATCGCGGGGGATCCTACGAGCAGTACTTC.

In this sample, this clonotype turned up many times. V and J are TRBV7-2 and TRBJ2-7; 12 nucleotides match TRBD2. Trimming at V came to 5 bases and at J to 3 bases, leaving 11 bases not matched to a gene. This CDR3 comprises 17 residues. In germline, CDR1 is SGHTA, CDR2 FQGNSA. In DNA form, the CDR3 reads TGTGCCAGCAGCCCTCGGGCTAGCGGGGGGGCAAGCTACGAGCAGTACTTC. Its protein product is CASSPRASGGASYEQYF.

The chain has TRBV28 and TRBJ2-3; D is tentatively TRBD1 or TRBD2 (5 bases each). The CDR3 is 17 amino acids. V lost 9 bases and J 2 bases, leaving 24 bases between the germline ends. Germline CDR1 and CDR2: MDHEN and SYDVKM. Here the CDR3 DNA reads TGTGCCAGTATCCCGGGACCTGTTATCGGGGTCACAGATACGCAGTATTTT. It is translated as CASIPGPVIGVTDTQYF.

Many counts were recorded for this clonotype. The chain recombines TRBV7-2 with TRBJ1-6; D gene unclear. This CDR3 has 12 residues. The V end was cut by 3 bases, the J end by 14 bases, with 11 bases between. The germline CDR1 and CDR2 sequences are SGHTA and FQGNSA. The CDR3 reads CASSLEATALHF. DNA of the CDR3: TGTGCCAGCAGCTTGGAGGCAACGGCCCTCCACTTT.

The table lists this clonotype with a few counts. The chain has TRBV15 and TRBJ2-3, with 8 nucleotides matching TRBD2. After removal of 5 bases from V and 7 bases from J, the junction contained 8 bases not matched to a gene. The CDR3 contains 14 residues. Germline CDR1 and CDR2: LNHNV and YYDKDF (reference sequence). CDR3 DNA sequence: TGTGCCACCAGCGGCCCGGGACTAGGATATACGCAGTATTTT. This encodes CATSGPGLGYTQYF.

This chain uses TRBV3-1 with TRBJ1-1; D unclear. Trimming left V 0 bases short and J 6 bases short, with 2 bases between. CDR1 and CDR2 from the germline V gene are LGHDT and YNNKEL (reference sequence). This CDR3 region has 11 residues. DNA of the CDR3: TGTGCCAGCAGCCAAGAGTCTGAAGCTTTCTTT. The encoded protein is CASSQESEAFF.

V and J are TRBV20-1 and TRBJ2-3; 8 bases are a match to TRBD1. The CDR3 spans 16 residues. V shed 1 base, J shed 2 bases, and the junction held 8 bases outside the gene matches. Germline loops: CDR1 DFQATT, CDR2 SNEGSKA (reference sequence). Here the CDR3 reads CSARAPTGAITDTQYF. CDR3 in DNA: TGCAGTGCTAGAGCGCCGACAGGGGCAATCACAGATACGCAGTATTTT.

In its sample, this clonotype was seen many times. The rearrangement uses TRBV7-8 and TRBJ2-7; D unclear. The CDR3 is 11 residues long. V lost 5 bases and J 7 bases, leaving 9 bases between the germline ends. Germline loops: CDR1 SGHVS, CDR2 FQNEAQ. CDR3 sequence reads: CASSPRSEQYF. The CDR3 DNA reads as TGTGCCAGCAGCCCTCGATCGGAGCAGTACTTC. Based on the CDR3 plus reference TRBV7-8 and TRBJ2-7, the full variable domain is GAGVSQSPRYKVAKRGQDVALRCDPISGHVSLFWYQQALGQGPEFLTYFQNEAQLDKSGLPSDRFFAERPEGSVSTLKIQRTQQEDSAVYLCASSPRSEQYFGPGTRLTVT.

This clonotype was found a few times. The rearrangement links TRBV28 to TRBJ2-3, with a possible D match to TRBD1 (6 bases). The CDR3 is 17 amino acids. V was shortened by 6 bases and J by 5 bases, with 24 bases between the two germline ends. Germline lookup yields CDR1 MDHEN and CDR2 SYDVKM. In DNA, the CDR3 is TGTGCCAGCAGCGAAGGGGGTCCAAACCGGCACAGAGATACGCAGTATTTT. Amino acid sequence: CASSEGGPNRHRDTQYF.

V usage is TRBV20-1 and J usage is TRBJ2-5; D might be TRBD2 (5 bases). This CDR3 has 17 residues. The V gene's germline CDR1 is DFQATT and CDR2 SNEGSKA (reference sequence). The ends were cut back, 1 base at V and 1 base at J, with 19 bases in the middle. CDR3 in amino acids: CSARGFGVGLAQETQYF. As DNA, the CDR3 is TGCAGTGCTAGAGGTTTCGGGGTTGGTCTGGCCCAAGAGACCCAGTACTTC.

This clonotype was seen at least ten times. The J gene is TRBJ1-1, the V gene TRBV12-3 or TRBV12-4; D gene uncertain. Between the trimmed V and J ends, which lost 10 bases and 1 base, there was a span of 16 bases. The CDR3 spans 14 residues. Here the CDR3 reads CATTGPVQNTEAFF. CDR3 DNA sequence: TGTGCCACCACCGGGCCAGTCCAGAACACTGAAGCTTTCTTT.

This clonotype was seen only a few times. The gene calls are TRBV12-3 or TRBV12-4 and TRBJ2-1; D is perhaps TRBD2 (5 bases). The V gene lost 3 bases and the J gene lost 7 bases, with 13 bases spanning the gap. CDR3 length: 14 amino acids. CDR3 in DNA: TGTGCCAGCAGTTTTCCTACGGGAAGTAATGAGCAGTTCTTC. It yields the protein CASSFPTGSNEQFF.

There are many counts of this clonotype. The chain uses TRBV6-6 and TRBJ2-5; TRBD2 matches at 10 bases. The CDR3 loop spans 15 amino acids. V lost 2 bases to trimming and J lost 4 bases; unmatched junction nucleotides: 4. Germline CDR1 MNHNY, CDR2 SVGAGI (reference sequence). This CDR3 is CASSYVVAGGETQYF. CDR3 bases: TGTGCCAGCAGTTACGTGGTAGCGGGAGGAGAGACCCAGTACTTC.

This clonotype was counted a few times. The CDR3 region is CASSLAGGENTDTQYF. The DNA for the CDR3 is TGCGCCAGCAGCTTGGCCGGAGGGGAGAATACAGATACGCAGTATTTT. V is TRBV5-1 and J is TRBJ2-3, with TRBD2 as a possible D gene (6 bases). Trimming stripped 0 bases from V and 3 bases from J, with 14 bases between. The CDR3 is made up of 16 amino acids. Germline values: CDR1 SGHRS, CDR2 YFSETQ.

This sequence joins TRBV12-3 or TRBV12-4 and TRBJ2-3; D is tentatively TRBD1 or TRBD2 (5 bases each). The CDR3 loop spans 17 amino acids. Trimming removed 5 bases at V and 9 bases at J, with 27 bases between. The CDR3 region is CASSPPSASSREGTQYF. The CDR3 DNA reads TGTGCCAGCAGTCCACCCTCGGCCTCTAGCAGGGAAGGCACGCAGTATTTT.

This clonotype was seen a few times. The gene calls are TRBV7-9 and TRBJ2-1, with a possible D match to TRBD1 (5 bases). The CDR3 sequence is 14 residues long. V was clipped by 7 bases and J by 3 bases, with 13 bases between them. Germline V gene data show CDR1 as SEHNR and CDR2 as FQNEAQ (reference sequence). CDR3 bases: TGTGCCAGCACCCAAAGGCAGGGCTACAATGAGCAGTTCTTC. It translates to CASTQRQGYNEQFF.

This clonotype was observed a handful of times. The V call is TRBV7-2, the J call TRBJ1-1, with 12 bases matching TRBD1. CDR1 is SGHTA and CDR2 is FQGNSA in the germline V gene. Trimming cost V 2 bases and J 4 bases; bases outside gene matches: 8. CDR3 length equals 17 residues. CDR3 loop: CASSLTGQGAIGTEAFF. CDR3 DNA sequence: TGTGCCAGCAGCTTAACGGGACAGGGGGCGATCGGCACTGAAGCTTTCTTT.

This chain joins TRBV29-1 and TRBJ2-1; possible D gene TRBD2, 5 bases. Germline V gene lookup returns CDR1 SQVTM and CDR2 ANQGSEA. The CDR3 spans 16 residues. V lost 7 bases and J lost 3, with 22 bases in between. Here the CDR3 DNA reads TGCAGCGCCGCAGACGGGGTTTCTAGAGACTACAATGAGCAGTTCTTC. This sequence encodes CSAADGVSRDYNEQFF.

The chain combines TRBV5-4 with TRBJ2-1; unclear D gene. Germline CDR1 and CDR2: SGHNT and YYREEE (reference sequence). This CDR3 region has 15 residues. V dropped 4 bases and J dropped 2 bases, with 13 bases sitting between them. CDR3 nucleotides: TGTGCCAGCAGCCTCCTTGCGGCCCCCTACAATGAGCAGTTCTTC. Protein sequence: CASSLLAAPYNEQFF.

This clonotype was counted at least ten times. The chain has TRBV12-3 or TRBV12-4 and TRBJ2-3; a possible D gene is TRBD1 (6 bases). Trimming shortened V by 7 bases and J by 4 bases, and 30 bases separated the two germline ends. This CDR3 is built from 19 residues. CDR3 residues: CASTLPWGLQGSNADTQYF. CDR3 nucleotides: TGTGCCAGCACTCTCCCTTGGGGGTTACAGGGCTCGAACGCAGATACGCAGTATTTT.